These T cell receptor beta chains were read from a single sample in a study of patients and donors after allogeneic stem cell transplantation. TCRdb re-derived calls from the RT-PCR reads in MiXCR, one entry per CDR3 protein. The data show roughly 960,000 distinct CDR3 sequences, under 20% seen once. The sample taken for sequencing was blood, either unsorted or a sorted T cell fraction (not recorded which). These receptors were obtained from a human donor who was either an allogeneic HSCT recipient or a stem cell or donor lymphocyte infusion donor (not recorded which). It is not recorded whose cells these are; they may come from a transplant donor. CDR3s include the opening cysteine and the closing phenylalanine or tryptophan. The D gene is left open where the match is weak. The listing skips clone size in some rows; elsewhere it reads once, few, many or a size class.

cdr3_aa | cdr3_nt | d_call | v_call | clone_size | j_call
CASSLEGGAANTEAFF | TGTGCCAGCAGTCTGGAAGGGGGGGCGGCGAACACTGAAGCTTTCTTT | - | TRBV12-3/TRBV12-4 | few | TRBJ1-1
CASSLERGVVTDTQYF | TGTGCCAGCAGCTTGGAGCGGGGGGTTGTCACAGATACGCAGTATTTT | TRBD2 | TRBV5-4 | - | TRBJ2-3
CASSVGGRVGDEQFF | TGTGCCAGCAGCGTGGGAGGGAGGGTCGGCGATGAGCAGTTCTTC | TRBD2 | TRBV9 | - | TRBJ2-1
CASSWIGVENSPLHF | TGTGCCAGCAGCTGGATCGGGGTGGAGAATTCACCCCTCCACTTT | - | TRBV6-1 | few | TRBJ1-6
CASSPFGTLFAEAFF | TGCGCCAGCAGCCCTTTCGGGACTTTATTTGCTGAAGCTTTCTTT | - | TRBV5-1 | few | TRBJ1-1
CASSSGRGRMRELFF | TGTGCCAGCAGTTCAGGAAGGGGAAGGATGAGGGAGCTGTTTTTT | - | TRBV7-3 | few | TRBJ2-2
CASSPHARGEETQYF | TGTGCCAGCAGCCCCCATGCAAGGGGGGAGGAGACCCAGTACTTC | - | TRBV4-2 | - | TRBJ2-5
CASSGQTYEQYF | TGTGCCAGCAGCGGACAGACCTACGAGCAGTACTTC | - | TRBV6-1 | - | TRBJ2-7
CASTSAGAGVGKQYF | TGTGCCAGCACCTCCGCCGGGGCAGGTGTAGGAAAGCAGTACTTC | - | TRBV2 | few | TRBJ2-7
CSAREEGRGMYYNEQFF | TGCAGTGCTAGAGAGGAAGGACGCGGGATGTACTACAATGAGCAGTTCTTC | - | TRBV20-1 | - | TRBJ2-1
CASSFGPSSTDTQYF | TGCGCCAGCAGCTTCGGACCGTCTAGCACAGATACGCAGTATTTT | - | TRBV5-1 | - | TRBJ2-3
CASSLETGPNEKLFF | TGCGCCAGCAGCTTGGAGACAGGGCCTAATGAAAAACTGTTTTTT | TRBD1 | TRBV5-1 | - | TRBJ1-4
CASSPGSRQGVSYGYTF | TGTGCCAGCAGTCCCGGAAGCCGACAGGGGGTGAGCTATGGCTACACCTTC | TRBD1 | TRBV12-3/TRBV12-4 | - | TRBJ1-2
CASSYRDPAENEQFF | TGTGCCAGCAGCTACCGGGACCCGGCGGAGAATGAGCAGTTCTTC | - | TRBV11-2 | - | TRBJ2-1
CASNYRVGGNTQYF | TGTGCCAGCAACTACAGGGTCGGAGGGAATACGCAGTATTTT | - | TRBV21-1 | few | TRBJ2-3
CASSPPWTGEKLFF | TGTGCCAGCAGTCCTCCTTGGACTGGTGAAAAACTGTTTTTT | - | TRBV12-3/TRBV12-4 | - | TRBJ1-4
CSVSGTSGSLGSGELFF | TGCAGCGTTTCCGGGACTAGCGGGAGCCTAGGATCGGGGGAGCTGTTTTTT | TRBD2 | TRBV29-1 | - | TRBJ2-2
CASSDVVGGDTDTQYF | TGTGCCAGCAGTGATGTAGTGGGGGGCGACACAGATACGCAGTATTTT | - | TRBV25-1 | few | TRBJ2-3
CASSLLRGIGEAFF | TGTGCCAGCAGCCTGCTTAGGGGCATCGGTGAAGCTTTCTTT | - | TRBV7-9 | - | TRBJ1-1
CASSVAEGWGQETQYF | TGTGCCAGCAGCGTAGCTGAGGGCTGGGGCCAAGAGACCCAGTACTTC | - | TRBV9 | - | TRBJ2-5
CSAGTEVYNEQFF | TGCAGCGCGGGGACGGAAGTTTACAATGAGCAGTTCTTC | - | TRBV29-1 | many | TRBJ2-1
CASSQYKGNEQYF | TGTGCCAGCAGCCAGTATAAGGGTAACGAGCAGTACTTC | - | TRBV3-1 | few | TRBJ2-7
CASSGLYDTGELFF | TGTGCCAGCAGCGGTCTTTACGACACCGGGGAGCTGTTTTTT | - | TRBV9 | - | TRBJ2-2
CASSSPGQPSYEQYF | TGTGCCAGCAGTAGCCCGGGACAGCCTTCCTACGAGCAGTACTTC | TRBD1 | TRBV6-1 | few | TRBJ2-7
CASSLPPRKGFYEQYF | TGTGCCAGCAGTTTGCCCCCGCGGAAAGGGTTCTACGAGCAGTACTTC | - | TRBV27 | - | TRBJ2-7
CASTRQTTGELFF | TGTGCCAGTACCCGACAGACCACCGGGGAGCTGTTTTTT | - | TRBV19 | once | TRBJ2-2
CASSLYRGTGYYNEQFF | TGTGCCAGCAGCTTGTACCGGGGGACAGGTTATTACAATGAGCAGTTCTTC | TRBD1 | TRBV7-2 | few | TRBJ2-1
CASSLVDLGTQYF | TGTGCCAGCAGCTTAGTGGACCTTGGGACGCAGTATTTT | - | TRBV13 | - | TRBJ2-3
CAISESGQGNTEAFF | TGTGCCATCAGTGAGTCGGGTCAGGGTAACACTGAAGCTTTCTTT | - | TRBV10-3 | - | TRBJ1-1
CASSYSLGTDSSYNSPLHF | TGTGCCAGCAGTTATTCCCTCGGGACAGACAGCTCCTATAATTCACCCCTCCACTTT | TRBD1 | TRBV12-3/TRBV12-4 | - | TRBJ1-6
CASSLATLAASSTDTQYF | TGTGCCAGCAGTTTAGCGACCTTAGCCGCAAGCAGCACAGATACGCAGTATTTT | - | TRBV12-3/TRBV12-4 | many | TRBJ2-3
CASSRQDRPQHF | TGTGCCAGCAGCCGACAAGATCGGCCCCAGCATTTT | - | TRBV12-3/TRBV12-4 | few | TRBJ1-5
CASSLLSVEQFF | TGTGCCAGCAGCTTATTGTCCGTGGAGCAGTTCTTC | - | TRBV7-9 | few | TRBJ2-1
CATSAAGGTGRFF | TGTGCCACCAGTGCGGCGGGCGGGACAGGCCGCTTCTTC | TRBD1 | TRBV24-1 | - | TRBJ2-1
CASSLTDRMAARGGYTF | TGTGCCAGCAGCTTAACGGATCGGATGGCAGCCCGGGGTGGCTACACCTTC | - | TRBV7-2 | few | TRBJ1-2
CASSYGEGTGQFF | TGTGCCAGCAGTTACGGGGAAGGGACAGGGCAGTTCTTC | TRBD1 | TRBV6-5 | - | TRBJ2-1
CASSFRTVGELFF | TGTGCCAGCAGTTTTAGAACAGTCGGGGAGCTGTTTTTT | - | TRBV12-3/TRBV12-4 | - | TRBJ2-2
CASSASRGGVTDTQYF | TGTGCCAGCAGCGCATCTAGAGGAGGGGTCACAGATACGCAGTATTTT | - | TRBV7-2 | - | TRBJ2-3
CASSLAGTSATDTQYF | TGCGCCAGCAGCTTGGCCGGGACTAGCGCCACAGATACGCAGTATTTT | TRBD2 | TRBV5-1 | - | TRBJ2-3
CASRGVGATYEQYF | TGTGCCAGCAGGGGGGTAGGGGCCACCTACGAGCAGTACTTC | - | TRBV13 | - | TRBJ2-7
CASRPEGTAAEAFF | TGTGCCAGCAGACCCGAAGGGACAGCGGCTGAAGCTTTCTTT | TRBD1 | TRBV9 | few | TRBJ1-1
CATSRIRGLETQYF | TGTGCCACCAGCAGAATCAGGGGGTTGGAGACCCAGTACTTC | TRBD1 | TRBV15 | few | TRBJ2-5
CASSQNPRGAHYNEQFF | TGCGCCAGCAGCCAAAACCCTCGGGGGGCGCACTACAATGAGCAGTTCTTC | - | TRBV4-1 | few | TRBJ2-1
CASSQVEASPYNEQFF | TGTGCCAGCAGCCAAGTTGAGGCCAGCCCCTACAATGAGCAGTTCTTC | - | TRBV4-2 | - | TRBJ2-1
CASSLNRGSSSYNEQFF | TGTGCCAGCAGTTTAAACCGGGGTTCCAGCTCCTACAATGAGCAGTTCTTC | - | TRBV12-3/TRBV12-4 | few | TRBJ2-1
CASSQDVAGTYEQYF | TGTGCCAGCAGCCAAGACGTAGCGGGGACCTACGAGCAGTACTTC | TRBD2 | TRBV3-1 | - | TRBJ2-7
CASVGFRGHKETQYF | TGTGCCAGCGTAGGGTTTAGGGGACACAAAGAGACCCAGTACTTC | - | TRBV12-3/TRBV12-4 | few | TRBJ2-5
CASSLGILGNTGELFF | TGCGCCAGCAGCTTGGGAATTTTGGGGAACACCGGGGAGCTGTTTTTT | - | TRBV5-1 | few | TRBJ2-2
CATTPDSASTDTQYF | TGTGCCACTACACCAGACAGTGCTAGCACAGATACGCAGTATTTT | - | TRBV5-4 | - | TRBJ2-3
CASSRNPGLAGVLTYNEQFF | TGTGCCAGCAGCCGAAACCCAGGACTAGCGGGAGTGCTTACCTACAATGAGCAGTTCTTC | TRBD2 | TRBV3-1 | - | TRBJ2-1
CSASQQGAGNTIYF | TGCAGTGCTTCACAACAGGGGGCTGGAAACACCATATATTTT | TRBD1 | TRBV20-1 | - | TRBJ1-3
CASSQSGTSGEQYF | TGTGCCAGCAGCCAGTCCGGGACCTCGGGCGAGCAGTACTTC | - | TRBV4-2 | few | TRBJ2-7
CSARFRGRTELSFTDTQYF | TGCAGTGCTAGATTTAGAGGAAGGACAGAACTTTCTTTCACAGATACGCAGTATTTT | - | TRBV20-1 | few | TRBJ2-3
CASSQGVAVGQVSPLHF | TGTGCCAGCAGCCAAGGGGTAGCGGTGGGGCAGGTTTCACCCCTCCACTTT | - | TRBV3-1 | - | TRBJ1-6
CATSEVAGGLLFF | TGTGCCACCAGTGAGGTAGCGGGAGGTCTTCTGTTCTTC | TRBD2 | TRBV24-1 | few | TRBJ2-1